This TCR beta chain was captured by sequencing in a study of beta chain features in type 1 diabetes. All of the isolated RNA was reverse transcribed, so expressed TCRB transcripts were sequenced. Only in-frame clones appear in the TCRdb table, and some are missing; sequencing was by immunoSEQ multiplex PCR. The sample includes some 150,000 clones, about 13% of them seen just once. Regarding the study as a whole: Researchers report that Type 1 diabetes patients had moderately but significantly shorter TCRB CDR3s across all four CD4+ subsets.

This clone was counted only a few times. Its antigen is as yet unknown. Other DNA sequences from this sample encode an identical CDR3 as well. The clonotype originates from a man between 18 and 35 years old with type 1 diabetes. The sample consisted of central memory CD4+ T cells from blood.

For the CDR3, the DNA is TGTGCCAGCAGCTTAGCGGGGCCCACAGATACGCAGTATTTT. Translating gives CASSLAGPTDTQYF. This chain connects TRBV7-9 to TRBJ2-3; a weak D match, TRBD1 (5 bases). Germline CDR1 SEHNR, CDR2 FQNEAQ (reference sequence). Trimming removed 0 bases at V and 2 bases at J, with 6 bases between. The length of the CDR3 is 14 residues.